The 5 T cell receptor beta chains given below trace back to one sample, sequenced in a study of OX40 agonist ivuxolimab in advanced cancers. Clones were sequenced by immunoSEQ multiplex PCR, and TCRdb holds only the in-frame ones, with some missing. The sample includes roughly 92,000 clones, around 91% of them seen just once. The sequencing used CD4+ or CD8+ T cells sorted from blood, collected in a trial of the OX40 agonist ivuxolimab. These receptors all come from an adult with an advanced solid tumor such as melanoma, head and neck, liver or kidney cancer.

This clone was counted between two and nine times. The rearrangement links TRBV19 to TRBJ2-7; D is perhaps TRBD2 (5 bases). Germline lookup yields CDR1 LNHDA and CDR2 SQIVND (reference sequence). CDR3 length equals 15 residues. Deletions cut 6 bases from V and 2 bases from J, with 17 bases between. The CDR3 region has the DNA TGTGCCAGTAGCCATCTCCCGGGAACCGCCTACGAGCAGTACTTC. It is translated as CASSHLPGTAYEQYF.

This sequence joins TRBV5-1 and TRBJ2-7; the match to TRBD2 covers 9 bases. Germline CDR1 reads SGHRS; CDR2 reads YFSETQ. The CDR3 has 16 amino acids. V lost 4 bases, J lost 4 bases, and 12 bases stayed unmatched. The CDR3 DNA sequence: TGCGCCAGCAGCGCCGGGACTAGCTCTTCAGCTTACGAGCAGTACTTC. Translating gives CASSAGTSSSAYEQYF.

The chain recombines TRBV6-5 with TRBJ1-2; 9 bases fit TRBD1. The V gene's germline CDR1 is MNHEY and CDR2 SVGAGI. Losses at the gene ends were 6 bases for V and 4 bases for J; bases not matched to a gene: 3. The CDR3 covers 13 residues. CDR3 region: CASSRDRVYGYTF. The CDR3 nucleotides read TGTGCCAGCAGCCGGGACAGGGTCTATGGCTACACCTTC.

The chain is built from TRBV4-1 and TRBJ2-1; 8 nucleotides line up with TRBD2. CDR3 size: 19 residues. The germline gives CDR1 MGHRA, CDR2 YSYEKL. The V segment lost 1 base and the J segment 3 bases; nucleotides outside the gene matches: 14. The DNA for the CDR3 is TGCGCCAGCAGCCAAGTTCTCGGGAGGGCTCTTCAGATCTACAATGAGCAGTTCTTC. Its translation: CASSQVLGRALQIYNEQFF.

The chain combines TRBV5-6 with TRBJ2-7; D gene uncertain. Trimming cost V 4 bases and J 4 bases, with 18 bases left between them. CDR3 length equals 15 residues. The germline CDR1 and CDR2 sequences are SGHDT and YYEEEE. In nucleotides, the CDR3 is TGTGCCAGCAGCAAGGAGCTGAGATTTGGTTACGAGCAGTACTTC. This gives the protein CASSKELRFGYEQYF. The full variable domain, its missing parts supplied by reference TRBV5-6 and TRBJ2-7, is DAGVTQSPTHLIKTRGQQVTLRCSPKSGHDTVSWYQQALGQGPQFIFQYYEEEERQRGNFPDRFSGHQFPNYSSELNVNALLLGDSALYLCASSKELRFGYEQYFGPGTRLTVT.